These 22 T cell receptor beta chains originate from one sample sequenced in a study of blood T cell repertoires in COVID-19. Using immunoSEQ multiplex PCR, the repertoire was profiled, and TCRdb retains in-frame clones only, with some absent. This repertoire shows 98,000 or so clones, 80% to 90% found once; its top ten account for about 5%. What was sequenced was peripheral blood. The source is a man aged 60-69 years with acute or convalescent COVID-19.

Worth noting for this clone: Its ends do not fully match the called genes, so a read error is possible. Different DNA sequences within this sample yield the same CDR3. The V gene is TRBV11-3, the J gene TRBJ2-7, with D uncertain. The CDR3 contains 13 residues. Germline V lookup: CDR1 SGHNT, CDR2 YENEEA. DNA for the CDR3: TGTGCCAGCAGCTTAGTACAGTCCTATGAGCAGTACTTC. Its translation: CASSLVQSYEQYF. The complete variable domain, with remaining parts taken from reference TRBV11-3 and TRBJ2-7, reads EAGVVQSPRYKIIEKKQPVAFWCNPISGHNTLYWYLQNLGQGPELLIRYENEEAVDDSQLPKDRFSAERLKGVDSTLKIQPAELGDSAVYLCASSLVQSYEQYFGPGTRLTVT.

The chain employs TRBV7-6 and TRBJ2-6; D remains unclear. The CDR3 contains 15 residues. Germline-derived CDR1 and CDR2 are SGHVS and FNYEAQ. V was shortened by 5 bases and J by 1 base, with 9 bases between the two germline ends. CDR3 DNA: TGTGCCAGCAGCCCCCAAACTTCTGGGGCCAACGTCCTGACTTTC. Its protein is CASSPQTSGANVLTF.

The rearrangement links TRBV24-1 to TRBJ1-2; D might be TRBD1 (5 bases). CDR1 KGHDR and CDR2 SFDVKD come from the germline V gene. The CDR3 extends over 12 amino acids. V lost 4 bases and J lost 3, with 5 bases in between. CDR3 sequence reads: CATSDRDYGYTF. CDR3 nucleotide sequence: TGTGCCACCAGTGACAGGGACTATGGCTACACCTTC.

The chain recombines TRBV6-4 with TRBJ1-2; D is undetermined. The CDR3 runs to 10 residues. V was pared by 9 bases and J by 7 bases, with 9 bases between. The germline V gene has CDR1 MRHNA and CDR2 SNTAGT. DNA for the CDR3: TGTGCCAGGTCGACTCGTGGCTACACCTTC. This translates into CARSTRGYTF.

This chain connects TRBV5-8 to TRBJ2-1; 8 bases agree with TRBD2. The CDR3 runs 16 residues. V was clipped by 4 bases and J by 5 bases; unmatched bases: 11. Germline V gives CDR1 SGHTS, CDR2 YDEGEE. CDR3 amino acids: CASSPTPSGPHNEQFF. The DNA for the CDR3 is TGTGCCAGCAGCCCCACCCCTAGCGGGCCTCACAATGAGCAGTTCTTC.

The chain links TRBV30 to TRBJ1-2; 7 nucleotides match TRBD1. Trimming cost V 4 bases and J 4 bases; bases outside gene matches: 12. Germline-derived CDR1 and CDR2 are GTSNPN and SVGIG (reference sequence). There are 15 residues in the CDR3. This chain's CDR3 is CAWNPHRGFVYGYTF. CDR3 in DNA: TGTGCCTGGAACCCCCACAGGGGCTTTGTCTATGGCTACACCTTC.

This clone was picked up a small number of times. CDR3 DNA: TGTGCTAGTGGTTTGTTGAGGGCGGATCAGCCCCAGCATTTT. Residues: CASGLLRADQPQHF. The V and J genes are TRBV12-5 and TRBJ1-5, with D uncertain. Germline V CDR1 and CDR2: LGHNT, FRNRAP. V was cut by 2 bases and J by 5 bases, with 10 bases left in between. The CDR3 runs 14 residues. The complete variable domain, with remaining parts taken from reference TRBV12-5 and TRBJ1-5, reads DARVTQTPRHKVTEMGQEVTMRCQPILGHNTVFWYRQTMMQGLELLAYFRNRAPLDDSGMPKDRFSAEMPDATLATLKIQPSEPRDSAVYFCASGLLRADQPQHFGDGTRLSIL.

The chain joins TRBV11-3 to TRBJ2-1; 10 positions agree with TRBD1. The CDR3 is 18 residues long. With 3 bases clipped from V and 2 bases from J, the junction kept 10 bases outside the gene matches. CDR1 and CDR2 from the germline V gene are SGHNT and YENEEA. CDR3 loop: CASSFDRGLISTYNEQFF. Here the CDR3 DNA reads TGTGCCAGCAGCTTTGACAGGGGGCTGATTTCGACCTACAATGAGCAGTTCTTC.

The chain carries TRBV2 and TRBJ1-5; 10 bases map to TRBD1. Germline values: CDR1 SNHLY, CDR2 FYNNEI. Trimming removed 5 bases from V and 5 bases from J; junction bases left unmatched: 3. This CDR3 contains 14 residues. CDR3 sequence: CASSTGQGHQPQHF. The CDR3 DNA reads TGTGCCAGCAGTACGGGACAGGGGCATCAGCCCCAGCATTTT.

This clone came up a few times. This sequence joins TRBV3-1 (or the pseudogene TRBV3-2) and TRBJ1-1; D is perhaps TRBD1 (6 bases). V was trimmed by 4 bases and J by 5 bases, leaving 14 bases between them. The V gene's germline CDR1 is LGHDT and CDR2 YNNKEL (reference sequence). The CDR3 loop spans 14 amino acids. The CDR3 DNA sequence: TGTGCCAGCAGCCGCCCCGGACAGACGACTGAAGCTTTCTTT. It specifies CASSRPGQTTEAFF.

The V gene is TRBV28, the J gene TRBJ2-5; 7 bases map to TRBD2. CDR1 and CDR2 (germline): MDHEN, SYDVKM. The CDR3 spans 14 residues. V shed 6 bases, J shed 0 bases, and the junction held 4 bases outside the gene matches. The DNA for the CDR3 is TGTGCCAGCAGCCGCGGGAGATACCAAGAGACCCAGTACTTC. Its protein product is CASSRGRYQETQYF.

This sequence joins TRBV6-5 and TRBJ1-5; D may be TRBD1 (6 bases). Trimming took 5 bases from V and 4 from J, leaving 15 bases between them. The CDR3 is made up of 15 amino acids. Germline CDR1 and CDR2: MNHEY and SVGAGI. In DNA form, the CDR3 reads TGTGCCAGCAGTAGGGGGACCCGCGGGAATCAGCCCCAGCATTTT. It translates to CASSRGTRGNQPQHF.

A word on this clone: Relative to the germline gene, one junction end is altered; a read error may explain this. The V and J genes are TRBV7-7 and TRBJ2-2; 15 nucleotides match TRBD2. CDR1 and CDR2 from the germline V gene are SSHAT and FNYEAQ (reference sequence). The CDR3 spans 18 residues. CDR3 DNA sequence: TGTGCTAGCAGCCGAGGACTAGCGGGGGGGCGGAACACCGGGGAGCTGTTTTTT. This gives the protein CASSRGLAGGRNTGELFF.

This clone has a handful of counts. In nucleotides, the CDR3 is TGTGCCAGCAGTTTTTATGGGACTACTGAAGCTTTCTTT. Translating gives CASSFYGTTEAFF. The chain is built from TRBV12-3 or TRBV12-4 and TRBJ1-1; D perhaps matches TRBD1 (5 bases). This CDR3 contains 13 residues. Trimming took off 3 bases at V and 5 bases at J, with 10 bases between the two ends.

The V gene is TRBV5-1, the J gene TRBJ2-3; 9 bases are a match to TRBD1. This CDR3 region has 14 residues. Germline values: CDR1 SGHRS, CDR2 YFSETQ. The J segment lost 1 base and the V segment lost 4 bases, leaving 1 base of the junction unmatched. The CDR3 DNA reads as TGCGCCAGCAGCCGGACAGGGGGCACAGATACGCAGTATTTT. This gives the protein CASSRTGGTDTQYF.

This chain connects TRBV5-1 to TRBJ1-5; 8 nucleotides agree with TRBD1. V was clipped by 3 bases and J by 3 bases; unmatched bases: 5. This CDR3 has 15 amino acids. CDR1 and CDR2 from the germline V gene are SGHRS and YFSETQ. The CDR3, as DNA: TGCGCCAGCAGCTACCAGACAGGGGCCAATCAGCCCCAGCATTTT. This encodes CASSYQTGANQPQHF.

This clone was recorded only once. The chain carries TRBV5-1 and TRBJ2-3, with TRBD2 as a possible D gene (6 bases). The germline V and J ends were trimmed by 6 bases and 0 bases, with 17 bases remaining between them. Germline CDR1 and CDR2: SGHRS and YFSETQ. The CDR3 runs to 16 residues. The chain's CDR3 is CASMGSAGTSTDTQYF. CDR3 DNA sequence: TGCGCCAGCATGGGATCTGCGGGGACTAGCACAGATACGCAGTATTTT.

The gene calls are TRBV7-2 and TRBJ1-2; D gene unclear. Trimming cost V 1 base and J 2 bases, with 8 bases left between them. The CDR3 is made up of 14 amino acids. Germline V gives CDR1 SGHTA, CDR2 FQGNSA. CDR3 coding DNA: TGTGCCAGCAGCTTAGGCTCGGGGAACTATGGCTACACCTTC. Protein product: CASSLGSGNYGYTF. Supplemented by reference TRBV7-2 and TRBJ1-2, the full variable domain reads GAGVSQSPSNKVTEKGKDVELRCDPISGHTALYWYRQSLGQGLEFLIYFQGNSAPDKSGLPSDRFSAERTGGSVSTLTIQRTQQEDSAVYLCASSLGSGNYGYTFGSGTRLTVV.

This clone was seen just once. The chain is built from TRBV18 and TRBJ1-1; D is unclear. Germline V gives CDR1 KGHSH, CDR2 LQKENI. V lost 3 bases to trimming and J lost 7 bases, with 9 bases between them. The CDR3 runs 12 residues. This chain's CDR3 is CASSPEANEAFF. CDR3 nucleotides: TGTGCCAGCTCACCCGAGGCTAATGAAGCTTTCTTT. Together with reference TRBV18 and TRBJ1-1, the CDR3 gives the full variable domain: NAGVMQNPRHLVRRRGQEARLRCSPMKGHSHVYWYRQLPEEGLKFMVYLQKENIIDESGMPKERFSAEFPKEGPSILRIQQVVRGDSAAYFCASSPEANEAFFGQGTRLTVV.

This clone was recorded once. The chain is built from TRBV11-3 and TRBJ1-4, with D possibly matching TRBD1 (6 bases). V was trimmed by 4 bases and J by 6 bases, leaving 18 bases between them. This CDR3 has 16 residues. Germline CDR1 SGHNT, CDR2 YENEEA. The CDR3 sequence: CASSSSRGGSDEKLFF. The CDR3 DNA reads TGTGCCAGCAGCTCATCGAGGGGGGGCTCCGATGAAAAACTGTTTTTT.

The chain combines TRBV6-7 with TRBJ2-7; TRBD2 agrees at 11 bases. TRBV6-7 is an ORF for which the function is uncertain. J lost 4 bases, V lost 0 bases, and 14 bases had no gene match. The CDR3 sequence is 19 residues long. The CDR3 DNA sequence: TGTGCCAGCAGTTACTCGATGGCTCTAGCGGGAGGACCCGGTTACGAGCAGTACTTC. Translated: CASSYSMALAGGPGYEQYF.

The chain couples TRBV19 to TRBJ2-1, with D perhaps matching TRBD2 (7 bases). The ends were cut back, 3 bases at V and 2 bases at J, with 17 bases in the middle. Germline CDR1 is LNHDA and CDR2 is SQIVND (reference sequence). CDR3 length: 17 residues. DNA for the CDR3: TGTGCCAGTAGTATGCCCCCTGGGGGGGGGCCCTACAATGAGCAGTTCTTC. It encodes CASSMPPGGGPYNEQFF.